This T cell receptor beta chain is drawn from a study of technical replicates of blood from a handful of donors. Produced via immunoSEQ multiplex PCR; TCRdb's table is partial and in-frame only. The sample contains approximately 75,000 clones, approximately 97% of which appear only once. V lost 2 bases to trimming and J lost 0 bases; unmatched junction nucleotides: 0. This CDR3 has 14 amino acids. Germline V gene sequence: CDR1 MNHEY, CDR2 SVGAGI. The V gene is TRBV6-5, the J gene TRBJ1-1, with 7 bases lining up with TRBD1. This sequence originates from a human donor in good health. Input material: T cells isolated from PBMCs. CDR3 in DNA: TGTGCCAGCAGTTACGACAGGGTGAACACTGAAGCTTTCTTT. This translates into CASSYDRVNTEAFF.